The 2 T cell receptor beta chains reported below all come from one sample, sequenced in a study of cytomegalovirus exposure and HLA in healthy donors. The PCR employed 60 Vbeta primers together with 13 Jbeta primers. Sequencing used immunoSEQ multiplex PCR; TCRdb keeps in-frame clones, though not all of them. The sample has 150,000 to 200,000 clones; 68% are singletons. Material for sequencing was PBMCs. The receptors shown here come from a man aged 50 or older in good health and CMV-seronegative.

This rearrangement joins TRBV6-5 to TRBJ1-2, with D possibly being TRBD1 (5 bases). The CDR3 covers 12 residues. V was clipped by 6 bases and J by 4 bases, with 9 bases between them. Germline V gives CDR1 MNHEY, CDR2 SVGAGI. CDR3 nucleotide sequence: TGTGCCAGCAGCAGGGATCCCTATGGCTACACCTTC. Translated: CASSRDPYGYTF.

This clone was recorded a few times. The rearrangement joins TRBV27 to TRBJ1-1, with 8 bases lining up with TRBD1. J gave up 1 base and V 6 bases, and 10 bases lay outside the gene matches. The germline gives CDR1 MNHEY, CDR2 SMNVEV (reference sequence). The CDR3 is 16 residues long. CDR3 DNA: TGTGCCAGCAGATTACAGGGGGTAGGGGCGAACACTGAAGCTTTCTTT. Translation gives CASRLQGVGANTEAFF.